Detailed here is one TCR beta chain. No antigen is known for it. This sample was included in a study of identical twins. MiXCR was run by TCRdb on the 5' RACE reads, yielding one entry per CDR3 protein. The sample lists hundreds of thousands of distinct CDR3 sequences, 6.1% occurring once. Every one of the donors was a healthy Caucasian. The V segment lost 5 bases and the J segment 0 bases; nucleotides outside the gene matches: 9. CDR3 length: 18 amino acids. Study findings and constraints: In drawing conclusions, the study used cross-sectional statistical analysis and did not follow the same donors.

Material for sequencing was naive T cells sorted from blood. The chain joins TRBV12-3 or TRBV12-4 to TRBJ2-4, with TRBD2 identical over 11 bases. This TCR derives from a man between 18 and 29 years old in good health. CDR3 residues: CASSAGTSGTLAKNIQYF. The CDR3 DNA reads TGTGCCAGCAGTGCCGGGACTAGCGGAACTCTAGCCAAAAACATTCAGTACTTC.